These 18 T cell receptor beta chains were sequenced from one sample in a study of vaccination and CD4 T cells after COVID-19. Treatment reported: approximately 9-day PBMC culture with coronavirus spike peptide pools or control peptides (ViraFEST assay). According to the study, CD4+ T cells from the unexposed donor were gathered ahead of the COVID-19 pandemic (2011-2018). These receptors lack a known antigen. Scientists ran DNA taken from cultured CD4+ T cells through the Oncomine TCR Beta short-read assay for sequencing. The source of extracted genomic DNA was cultured CD4+ T cells. TCRdb called the PCR reads again in MiXCR, with one record for every CDR3 protein. The sample yields 6,900 or so distinct CDR3 sequences, approximately 33% seen once. The sequencing input was CD4+ T cells from blood, cultured in vitro. Every receptor here comes from a human donor in good health.

The V and J genes are TRBV20-1 and TRBJ2-1, with 8 bases lining up with TRBD2. With 3 bases clipped from V and 8 bases from J, the junction kept 3 bases outside the gene matches. In germline, CDR1 is DFQATT, CDR2 SNEGSKA (reference sequence). CDR3 length: 12 amino acids. CDR3 DNA sequence: TGCAGTGCTAGCGGGGGGGGCGATGAGCAGTTCTTC. Protein product: CSASGGGDEQFF.

This clonotype turned up a few times. This chain joins TRBV7-9 and TRBJ1-2, with D possibly being TRBD1 (6 bases). Germline V lookup: CDR1 SEHNR, CDR2 FQNEAQ (reference sequence). Trimming cost V 4 bases and J 3 bases, with 12 bases left between them. This CDR3 is 14 amino acids long. The CDR3 DNA reads TGTGCCAGCAGCTCTCTGGGGGCGGACTATGGCTACACCTTC. This gives the protein CASSSLGADYGYTF.

The gene calls are TRBV7-2 and TRBJ2-7; possibly TRBD1 for D (6 bases). The V gene lost 2 bases and the J gene lost 3 bases, with 14 bases spanning the gap. The CDR3 extends over 15 amino acids. Per germline, CDR1 SGHTA and CDR2 FQGNSA. This CDR3 reads CASSLTGSRGYEQYF. The CDR3 DNA is TGTGCCAGCAGCTTAACCGGTTCCAGGGGCTACGAGCAGTACTTC.

Only a few counts were recorded for this clonotype. For the CDR3, the DNA is TGCAGTGCTAGAGCTGATACCTGGGGTGGCTCCTACGAGCAGTACTTC. This encodes CSARADTWGGSYEQYF. The J gene is TRBJ2-7, the V gene TRBV20-1; D is uncertain. V was cut by 1 base and J by 0 bases, with 16 bases left in between. The CDR3 loop spans 16 amino acids. CDR1 is DFQATT and CDR2 is SNEGSKA in the germline V gene (reference sequence).

In this sample, this clonotype is medium-sized. The chain uses TRBV28 and TRBJ2-7, with D maybe TRBD1 (7 bases). V lost 4 bases to trimming and J lost 2 bases, with 15 bases between them. This CDR3 spans 15 amino acids. Germline CDR1 and CDR2: MDHEN and SYDVKM. CDR3: CASSWAGQLPYEQYF. In nucleotides, the CDR3 is TGTGCCAGCAGTTGGGCGGGACAGCTCCCCTACGAGCAGTACTTC.

This clonotype has a handful of counts. The chain couples TRBV11-2 to TRBJ1-6; a possible D gene is TRBD1 (5 bases). Germline CDR1 SGHAT, CDR2 FQNNGV. This CDR3 comprises 12 residues. V was clipped by 6 bases and J by 13 bases, with 13 bases between them. The DNA of the CDR3 is TGTGCCAGCAGTCTCACAGGAGACCCCCTCCACTTT. Translation gives CASSLTGDPLHF.

This clonotype was seen only a few times. V is TRBV7-9 and J is TRBJ2-1, with 8 bases lining up with TRBD2. The CDR3 contains 17 residues. Trimming removed 4 bases from V and 4 bases from J; junction bases left unmatched: 12. Germline CDR1 reads SEHNR; CDR2 reads FQNEAQ (reference sequence). The CDR3 protein is CASSSGGWLAGYNEQFF. DNA for the CDR3: TGTGCCAGCAGCTCTGGGGGATGGCTAGCGGGTTACAATGAGCAGTTCTTC. Supplemented by reference TRBV7-9 and TRBJ2-1, the full variable domain reads DTGVSQNPRHKITKRGQNVTFRCDPISEHNRLYWYRQTLGQGPEFLTYFQNEAQLEKSRLLSDRFSAERPKGSFSTLEIQRTEQGDSAMYLCASSSGGWLAGYNEQFFGPGTRLTVL.

This clonotype is categorized as medium-sized. The genes are TRBV20-1 and TRBJ2-5, with 7 bases aligning to TRBD1. The CDR3 contains 14 residues. Germline CDR1 DFQATT, CDR2 SNEGSKA (reference sequence). J gave up 4 bases and V 5 bases, and 10 bases lay outside the gene matches. This CDR3 is CSAPTGAYGETQYF. The CDR3 coding sequence is TGCAGTGCTCCTACAGGGGCCTACGGAGAGACCCAGTACTTC.

This clonotype was detected only a few times. V is TRBV24-1 and J is TRBJ1-1, with no clear D. V lost 4 bases, J lost 5 bases, and 10 bases lay in between. This CDR3 comprises 13 residues. Germline-derived CDR1 and CDR2 are KGHDR and SFDVKD. This CDR3 reads CATSDSLRTEAFF. The CDR3 nucleotides read TGTGCCACCAGTGACTCCCTGCGGACTGAAGCTTTCTTT.

This clonotype was observed a handful of times. This chain links TRBV6-5 with TRBJ1-6; 9 nucleotides match TRBD1. Looked up from germline, CDR1 is MNHEY and CDR2 is SVGAGI. The CDR3 is 15 amino acids. V lost 2 bases, J lost 13 bases, and 9 bases stayed unmatched. CDR3 loop: CASSYAGTGSSPLHF. Written as DNA, the CDR3 is TGTGCCAGCAGTTACGCCGGGACAGGGTCATCGCCCCTCCACTTT.

This clonotype was counted only a few times. CDR3 sequence reads: CASSRDRNQPQHF. In DNA form, the CDR3 reads TGTGCCAGCAGCCGGGACCGAAATCAGCCCCAGCATTTT. The chain recombines TRBV7-9 with TRBJ1-5; D might be TRBD1 (5 bases). Germline CDR1 reads SEHNR; CDR2 reads FQNEAQ (reference sequence). The CDR3 has 13 residues. Trimming removed 5 bases at V and 4 bases at J, with 9 bases between.

In DNA, the CDR3 is TGTGCCACCAGTGATTTTGAAGGCGGGACCTTGGAGACCCAGTACTTC. This translates into CATSDFEGGTLETQYF. The V and J genes are TRBV24-1 and TRBJ2-5; maybe TRBD2 (6 bases). The V gene's germline CDR1 is KGHDR and CDR2 SFDVKD. The CDR3 consists of 16 residues. Trimming took 1 base from V and 5 from J, leaving 16 bases between them.

The chain combines TRBV9 with TRBJ1-1; no definite D call. V was trimmed by 0 bases and J by 1 base, leaving 7 bases between them. Germline assignment: CDR1 SGDLS and CDR2 YYNGEE. This CDR3 spans 14 amino acids. Written as DNA, the CDR3 is TGTGCCAGCAGCGTAGTGGCGGGGAACACTGAAGCTTTCTTT. Protein sequence: CASSVVAGNTEAFF.

This clonotype was recorded a few times. The gene calls are TRBV7-2 and TRBJ1-1; no clear D. CDR1 and CDR2 (germline): SGHTA, FQGNSA. Between the trimmed V and J ends, which lost 5 bases and 3 bases, there was a span of 10 bases. The CDR3 sequence is 13 residues long. The CDR3 protein is CASSVLGDTEAFF. In DNA, the CDR3 is TGTGCCAGCAGCGTTCTTGGGGACACTGAAGCTTTCTTT.

This rearrangement joins TRBV20-1 to TRBJ1-3; D is unresolved. Trimming shortened V by 6 bases and J by 0 bases, and 9 bases separated the two germline ends. The CDR3 runs to 13 residues. The germline V gene encodes CDR1 DFQATT and CDR2 SNEGSKA (reference sequence). The CDR3 DNA is TGCAGTGCGAGTCGGGGCTCTGGAAACACCATATATTTT. Protein sequence: CSASRGSGNTIYF.

By proportion, this clonotype is medium-sized. The chain carries TRBV7-8 and TRBJ1-2; a weak D match, TRBD1 (5 bases). V dropped 5 bases and J dropped 6 bases, with 13 bases sitting between them. Germline lookup yields CDR1 SGHVS and CDR2 FQNEAQ. The CDR3 runs to 13 residues. The CDR3 loop is CASSQRQTHGYTF. The CDR3 nucleotides are TGTGCCAGCAGCCAACGACAGACCCATGGCTACACCTTC.

The chain carries TRBV28 and TRBJ1-6, with 9 nucleotides matching TRBD1. The CDR3 has 17 residues. The V and J ends lost 5 bases and 2 bases, in that order; junction bases with no gene match: 7. The germline gives CDR1 MDHEN, CDR2 SYDVKM. In nucleotides, the CDR3 is TGTGCCAGCAGTCGAAATCGACAGGGGGCCTATAATTCACCCCTCCACTTT. This encodes CASSRNRQGAYNSPLHF.

This clonotype was detected only a few times. This chain uses TRBV20-1 with TRBJ1-6; 10 nucleotides line up with TRBD1. This CDR3 is 15 amino acids long. V shed 6 bases and J 9 bases; nucleotides not matched to a gene: 11. The germline CDR1 and CDR2 sequences are DFQATT and SNEGSKA (reference sequence). CDR3: CSARDRGFLGSPLHF. In DNA form, the CDR3 reads TGCAGTGCCCGGGACAGGGGTTTTTTGGGTTCACCCCTCCACTTT.